This paragraph reports one T cell receptor (beta chain). Antigen unknown. The entry originates in a study of OX40 agonist ivuxolimab in advanced cancers. Study conclusions and caveats: Some nonresponders likewise displayed low normalized T-cell clonal expansion.

This CDR3 contains 15 residues. Per the germline V gene, CDR1 is SGHTA and CDR2 is FQGNSA. The V gene end was trimmed by 5 bases and the J gene end by 0 bases; junction bases not matched to a gene: 7. Assay: immunoSEQ multiplex PCR; the TCRdb copy retains only in-frame clones and omits some. The sample lists approximately 86,000 clones; just over 90% were seen once. The chain combines TRBV7-2 with TRBJ2-7, with 7 bases matching TRBD2. This specimen was CD4+ or CD8+ T cells sorted from blood, taken in a trial of the OX40 agonist ivuxolimab. The receptor was derived from an adult with an advanced solid tumor such as melanoma, head and neck, liver or kidney cancer. Here the CDR3 DNA reads TGTGCCAGCAGCCCCACGCTAGCGGCCTCCTACGAGCAGTACTTC. It encodes CASSPTLAASYEQYF.